These T cell receptor beta chains were read from a single sample in a study of blood T cell repertoires in COVID-19. Assay: immunoSEQ multiplex PCR; the TCRdb copy retains only in-frame clones and omits some. The top ten hold approximately 16% of the sample, which has 46,000 or so clones, about 89% seen once. The sequenced material came from peripheral blood. The receptors shown here come from a man between 60 and 70 years old with active or convalescent COVID-19. Both conserved end residues are part of each CDR3. A D gene is named only where the DNA matches it firmly. Some rows mark clone size as missing; the rest say once, few, many or name a class of expanded clone.

j_gene | v_gene | abundance | d_gene | CDR3nt | CDR3aa
TRBJ1-1 | TRBV10-3 | . | TRBD1 | TGTGCCATCACTATGCAGCAGGGGGCGTACACTGAAGCTTTCTTT | CAITMQQGAYTEAFF
TRBJ1-1 | TRBV6-5 | . | TRBD1 | TGTGCCAGCAGTAGGGACAGGGAAAATGAAGCTTTCTTT | CASSRDRENEAFF
TRBJ2-1 | TRBV5-8 | . | TRBD1 | TGTGCCAGCAGCTTAGGACAGGGGAATATAATCGATGAGCAGTTCTTC | CASSLGQGNIIDEQFF
TRBJ1-4 | TRBV4-1 | once | . | TGCGCCAGCAGTCGGGATAATGAAAAACTGTTTTTT | CASSRDNEKLFF
TRBJ2-3 | TRBV4-1 | . | . | TGCGCCAGCAGCCAAACGGGGGAAACTGCAGATACGCAGTATTTT | CASSQTGETADTQYF
TRBJ1-5 | TRBV6-6 | . | . | TGTGCCAGCAGTCATGGACACGAAATCAAGCCCCAGCATTTT | CASSHGHEIKPQHF
TRBJ2-3 | TRBV9 | . | TRBD1 | TGTGCCAGCAGCGGAACAGGGGCCCGCGATACGCAGTATTTT | CASSGTGARDTQYF
TRBJ2-7 | TRBV5-4 | . | . | TGTGCCAGCAGCCGGAGTAAGGCTAGCTCTTACGAGCAGTACTTC | CASSRSKASSYEQYF
TRBJ1-4 | TRBV5-4 | . | . | TGTGCCAGCAGCTTGGGGGGGGTTACTAATGAAAAACTGTTTTTT | CASSLGGVTNEKLFF
TRBJ1-3 | TRBV5-1 | . | . | TGCGCCAGCAGCTGGGGGGAAACCGAATCCGGGTACACCATATATTTT | CASSWGETESGYTIYF
TRBJ2-7 | TRBV6-5 | . | TRBD1 | TGTGCCAGCAGTCCGACAGGGGGGAGGGAGCAGTACTTC | CASSPTGGREQYF
TRBJ2-5 | TRBV6-6 | . | TRBD2 | TGTGCCAGCAGTCCAGGGGGTCTACTAGCGGGGAGTCAAGAGACCCAGTACTTC | CASSPGGLLAGSQETQYF
TRBJ1-1 | TRBV10-2 | . | . | TGCGCCAGCTTCAGCACAGGGTACACTGAAGCTTTCTTT | CASFSTGYTEAFF
TRBJ2-1 | TRBV3-1/TRBV3-2 | . | TRBD1 | TGTGCCAGCAGCCAACCTAGGGACAGGGGCACCTCCTACAATGAGCAGTTCTTC | CASSQPRDRGTSYNEQFF
TRBJ1-2 | TRBV24-1 | . | TRBD1 | TGTGCCACCAGTGATTCCTGGACAGGGTACACCTTC | CATSDSWTGYTF
TRBJ1-6 | TRBV5-1 | . | TRBD1 | TGCGCCAGCAGCTTGGACGGGACAGGGAGTATGTCACCCCTCCACTTT | CASSLDGTGSMSPLHF
TRBJ2-6 | TRBV7-2 | few | . | TGTGCCAGCAGCTTTCAGTTCTCTGGGGCCAACGTCCTGACTTTC | CASSFQFSGANVLTF
TRBJ2-7 | TRBV28 | . | . | TGTGCCAGCAGTTTAGTAGCGGAGTTCTACGAGCAGTACTTC | CASSLVAEFYEQYF
TRBJ1-6 | TRBV18 | . | . | TGTGCCAGCTCACCAATGAGCAATTCACCCCTCCACTTT | CASSPMSNSPLHF
TRBJ2-1 | TRBV7-2 | once | . | TGTGCCAGCAGCCTCGACAGGTTTTCCTACAATGAGCAGTTCTTC | CASSLDRFSYNEQFF
TRBJ1-1 | TRBV5-4 | . | TRBD1 | TGTGCCAGCAGCTTGGTAGGGGGCGAGGCGTCTTTCTTT | CASSLVGGEASFF
TRBJ1-2 | TRBV9 | . | TRBD1 | TGTGCCAGCAGCACCCTGGGCAGGGGGAACTATGGCTACACCTTC | CASSTLGRGNYGYTF
TRBJ1-2 | TRBV3-1/TRBV3-2 | . | TRBD1 | TGTGCCAGCAGTCGAGACGGGACAGGGCTTGGCTACACCTTC | CASSRDGTGLGYTF
TRBJ2-5 | TRBV5-4 | . | . | TGTGCCAGCAGCCCGGGACTTCAAGAGACCCAGTACTTC | CASSPGLQETQYF
TRBJ1-5 | TRBV6-2/TRBV6-3 | . | . | TGTGCCAGCAGCCGGGACATCAATCAGCCCCAGCATTTT | CASSRDINQPQHF
TRBJ2-2 | TRBV4-3 | . | . | TGCGCCAGCAGCCCTAACTTCCTACCCGACACCGGGGAGCTGTTTTTT | CASSPNFLPDTGELFF